Following are 9 T cell receptor beta chains from one sample sequenced in a study of response to subunit inactivated influenza vaccine. TCRdb recomputed calls from the RT-PCR reads with MiXCR, one row per CDR3 protein. Here the sample spans more than 600,000 distinct CDR3 sequences, under 20% being singletons. This specimen consisted of PBMCs from blood, obtained roughly 5 days after vaccination. The receptors derive from a man aged 45 to 65 who received an inactivated influenza vaccine.

A few counts support this clonotype. V gene TRBV20-1 combines with J gene TRBJ2-7; D might be TRBD2 (5 bases). With 3 bases removed from V and 2 bases from J, the gap between germline ends came to 11 bases. This CDR3 contains 13 residues. Per germline, CDR1 DFQATT and CDR2 SNEGSKA (reference sequence). The CDR3: CSARDFSTYEQYF. CDR3 coding DNA: TGCAGTGCTAGGGACTTCTCAACCTACGAGCAGTACTTC.

CDR3 residues: CASSFTGDPGYTF. CDR3 nucleotide sequence: TGTGCCAGCAGCTTCACAGGGGACCCTGGCTACACCTTC. The V and J genes are TRBV7-2 and TRBJ1-2, with 7 positions matching TRBD1. Germline-derived CDR1 and CDR2 are SGHTA and FQGNSA. The J segment lost 7 bases and the V segment lost 3 bases, leaving 5 bases of the junction unmatched. This CDR3 has 13 amino acids.

The chain couples TRBV7-9 to TRBJ2-1; 14 bases line up with TRBD2. Germline trimming cut 1 base from V and 9 bases from J; bases unmatched to any gene: 5. The CDR3 runs 16 residues. The germline V gene has CDR1 SEHNR and CDR2 FQNEAQ (reference sequence). The chain's CDR3 is CASSLVGTSGRSEQFF. The CDR3, as DNA: TGTGCCAGCAGCTTAGTGGGGACTAGCGGGAGAAGTGAGCAGTTCTTC.

The genes are TRBV4-1 and TRBJ1-5; 8 bases align to TRBD1. V lost 3 bases to trimming and J lost 7 bases; unmatched junction nucleotides: 8. The germline V gene encodes CDR1 MGHRA and CDR2 YSYEKL. CDR3 size: 15 residues. For the CDR3, the DNA is TGCGCCAGCAGCCACCGGACAGGGATCGCCCAGCCCCAGCATTTT. Translated, it gives CASSHRTGIAQPQHF.

The J gene is TRBJ2-5, the V gene TRBV5-1; D may correspond to TRBD1 or TRBD2 (5 bases each). Trimming stripped 4 bases from V and 7 bases from J, with 11 bases between. The CDR3 sequence is 12 residues long. Looked up from germline, CDR1 is SGHRS and CDR2 is YFSETQ. The CDR3 DNA follows: TGCGCCAGCAGCGGGGGTTCTGGGACCCAGTACTTC. Protein: CASSGGSGTQYF.

The chain uses TRBV20-1 and TRBJ2-3; D gene ambiguous. The CDR3 length is 15 residues. The germline CDR1 and CDR2 sequences are DFQATT and SNEGSKA (reference sequence). Trimming stripped 3 bases from V and 2 bases from J, with 15 bases between. The CDR3, as DNA: TGCAGTGCTAGTGGCGAGGACCACCCCACAGATACGCAGTATTTT. It codes for CSASGEDHPTDTQYF.

The table lists this clonotype with many counts. The chain links TRBV29-1 to TRBJ2-7; D may match TRBD1 or TRBD2 (5 bases each). The CDR3 loop spans 13 amino acids. The germline V gene encodes CDR1 SQVTM and CDR2 ANQGSEA. The ends were cut back, 2 bases at V and 2 bases at J, with 10 bases in the middle. CDR3 bases: TGCAGCGTTGAAAAGGGGAGTCCCTACGAGCAGTACTTC. Translated, it gives CSVEKGSPYEQYF.

The chain links TRBV10-3 to TRBJ2-5, with D perhaps matching TRBD1 (6 bases). This CDR3 comprises 12 residues. V was trimmed by 6 bases and J by 3 bases, leaving 8 bases between them. The germline gives CDR1 ENHRY, CDR2 SYGVKD. The CDR3 region is CAISRQEETQYF. The CDR3 DNA sequence: TGTGCCATCAGCCGACAGGAAGAGACCCAGTACTTC.

There are a few counts of this clonotype. This chain uses TRBV27 with TRBJ1-5; D gene unclear. Per germline, CDR1 MNHEY and CDR2 SMNVEV (reference sequence). The V and J ends lost 8 bases and 1 base respectively, with 15 bases between them. The CDR3 runs 15 residues. The CDR3 DNA is TGTGCCAGCCGAAACAGCCTTAGGAGCAATCAGCCCCAGCATTTT. It translates to CASRNSLRSNQPQHF.